This passage covers 3 T cell receptor beta chains from one sample sequenced in a study of blood T cell repertoires in COVID-19. Repertoires were generated with immunoSEQ multiplex PCR, while TCRdb's copy carries only in-frame clones and drops some. Of 200,000 or so clones detected, 82% appear once; the ten largest clones hold about 4.8%. The sequenced sample was peripheral blood. Receptors were obtained from a woman in her twenties or thirties with acute or convalescent COVID-19.

The chain combines TRBV30 with TRBJ2-7; tentative D call: TRBD1 (7 bases). This CDR3 contains 21 residues. Per the germline V gene, CDR1 is GTSNPN and CDR2 is SVGIG (reference sequence). V gave up 0 bases and J gave up 6 bases, with 36 bases separating them. CDR3: CAWSVGLTRGVSYGIGLEQYF. The CDR3 bases are TGTGCCTGGAGTGTCGGACTAACCAGGGGGGTTTCTTACGGGATAGGGCTCGAGCAGTACTTC.

This sequence joins TRBV7-3 and TRBJ2-3, with 9 bases that match TRBD2. CDR3 length: 15 amino acids. Germline loops: CDR1 SGHTA, CDR2 FQGTGA. The V gene end was trimmed by 4 bases and the J gene end by 4 bases; junction bases not matched to a gene: 6. The CDR3 DNA reads TGTGCCAGCAGCTCGGGACTAGCCATCGCAGATACGCAGTATTTT. Its protein product is CASSSGLAIADTQYF.

The V gene is TRBV7-3, the J gene TRBJ1-1; 7 nucleotides line up with TRBD1. The CDR3 covers 13 residues. Germline CDR1 reads SGHTA; CDR2 reads FQGTGA. Trimming removed 5 bases from V and 9 bases from J; junction bases left unmatched: 9. CDR3 loop: CASSPGTVEKAFF. CDR3 in DNA: TGTGCCAGCAGCCCAGGGACAGTGGAAAAAGCTTTCTTT.